These 3 T cell receptor beta chains came from one sample sequenced in a study of cytomegalovirus exposure and HLA in healthy donors. PCR was performed using 60 Vbeta and 13 Jbeta primers. The method was immunoSEQ multiplex PCR; TCRdb's version includes in-frame clones alone and lacks a portion of them. Seen in this sample are about 72,000 clones; the ten most common clones hold roughly 15%. What was sequenced was PBMCs. The receptor set was obtained from a man aged 45-65 years in good health and CMV-seropositive.

The chain links TRBV9 to TRBJ1-2, with TRBD1 matching 9 bases. CDR1 is SGDLS, CDR2 YYNGEE, per germline. V shed 0 bases, J shed 2 bases, and the junction held 8 bases outside the gene matches. The CDR3 spans 17 residues. Here the CDR3 DNA reads TGTGCCAGCAGCGTAGATAAAGAGACAGGGGGGAACTATGGCTACACCTTC. This codes for CASSVDKETGGNYGYTF.

The chain carries TRBV5-4 and TRBJ2-2, with 9 bases identical to TRBD1. The CDR3 totals 14 residues. With 5 bases clipped from V and 4 bases from J, the junction kept 3 bases outside the gene matches. From germline, CDR1 is SGHNT and CDR2 YYREEE (reference sequence). CDR3 loop: CASRQDRGTGELFF. In DNA form, the CDR3 reads TGTGCCAGCAGACAGGACAGGGGCACCGGGGAGCTGTTTTTT.

Worth noting for this clone: At one end the junction does not follow the germline gene, possibly because of a read error. The V gene is TRBV30, the J gene TRBJ1-2; no reliable D call. The length of the CDR3 is 12 residues. Looked up from germline, CDR1 is GTSNPN and CDR2 is SVGIG (reference sequence). The chain's CDR3 is CAWSRRRYGYTF. The CDR3 nucleotides read TGTGCATGGAGTAGGAGAAGATATGGCTACACCTTC.